These 26 T cell receptor beta chains were all obtained from the same sample, sequenced in a study of beta chain features in type 1 diabetes. Expressed TCRB transcripts were sequenced because the isolated RNA had all been reverse transcribed beforehand. The assay was immunoSEQ multiplex PCR, and TCRdb's table has in-frame clones only and misses some. The table lists around 430,000 clones, about 32% of them singletons. The sample comprised naive CD4+ T cells from blood. Receptor source: a man aged 18 to 30 in good health.

This clone has more than one count but fewer than ten. This sequence joins TRBV9 and TRBJ2-5, with TRBD2 matching over 7 bases. Trimming cost V 0 bases and J 2 bases; bases outside gene matches: 7. Germline V CDR1 and CDR2: SGDLS, YYNGEE. The CDR3 is 16 amino acids. CDR3 in DNA: TGTGCCAGCAGCGTAGCTACGGGGGGATATCAAGAGACCCAGTACTTC. This codes for CASSVATGGYQETQYF.

The CDR3 region is CASSSLGTYEQYF. CDR3 DNA sequence: TGCGCCAGCAGCTCCCTAGGGACCTACGAGCAGTACTTC. The chain recombines TRBV5-1 with TRBJ2-7; D call uncertain. Germline-derived CDR1 and CDR2 are SGHRS and YFSETQ. The V end lost 3 bases, the J end lost 2 bases, and 9 bases lay between the germline ends. This CDR3 has 13 amino acids.

V usage is TRBV10-3 and J usage is TRBJ2-7; no firm D call. Germline CDR1 ENHRY, CDR2 SYGVKD. There are 12 residues in the CDR3. V lost 0 bases to trimming and J lost 9 bases, with 9 bases between them. The CDR3 is CAISESRLGQYF. CDR3 nucleotides: TGTGCCATCAGTGAGTCGAGATTGGGGCAGTACTTC.

This clone was picked up a small number of times. V gene TRBV7-2 combines with J gene TRBJ2-1; 8 nucleotides align to TRBD2. Per the germline V gene, CDR1 is SGHTA and CDR2 is FQGNSA. This CDR3 has 15 residues. The trim removed 1 base at V and 3 bases at J, leaving 2 bases unmatched. The CDR3 reads CASSLELADYNEQFF. In DNA form, the CDR3 reads TGTGCCAGCAGCTTAGAACTAGCGGACTACAATGAGCAGTTCTTC.

The chain is built from TRBV6-1 and TRBJ1-1, with D tentatively TRBD1 (6 bases). Germline V gives CDR1 MNHNS, CDR2 SASEGT. CDR3 size: 13 residues. Trimming stripped 6 bases from V and 3 bases from J, with 11 bases between. The CDR3 region has the DNA TGTGCCAGCAGAGTGGCAGGGGACACTGAAGCTTTCTTT. It translates to CASRVAGDTEAFF.

This sequence joins TRBV7-9 and TRBJ2-1; 8 bases are a match to TRBD2. This CDR3 contains 15 residues. The trim removed 2 bases at V and 9 bases at J, leaving 9 bases unmatched. The germline V gene has CDR1 SEHNR and CDR2 FQNEAQ (reference sequence). This CDR3 is CASSLSGTRGGEQFF. The CDR3 DNA sequence: TGTGCCAGCAGCTTAAGCGGGACTAGAGGCGGTGAGCAGTTCTTC.

The chain has TRBV6-6 and TRBJ1-1; D not certain. Germline V gene sequence: CDR1 MNHNY, CDR2 SVGAGI (reference sequence). The CDR3 is 12 residues long. Trimming took 9 bases from V and 1 from J, leaving 9 bases between them. CDR3 protein: CASYLRNTEAFF. For the CDR3, the DNA is TGTGCCAGTTACCTAAGGAACACTGAAGCTTTCTTT.

The V gene is TRBV27, the J gene TRBJ2-5; unclear D gene. CDR1 and CDR2 from the germline V gene are MNHEY and SMNVEV (reference sequence). V dropped 4 bases and J dropped 5 bases, with 14 bases sitting between them. CDR3 length equals 14 residues. The CDR3 region has the DNA TGTGCCAGCAGTTCCCCGGGCCCCTGGGAGACCCAGTACTTC. Its protein product is CASSSPGPWETQYF.

This chain connects TRBV6-5 to TRBJ1-1; D is unclear. With 2 bases removed from V and 1 base from J, the gap between germline ends came to 5 bases. Germline V gene sequence: CDR1 MNHEY, CDR2 SVGAGI. This CDR3 is built from 13 residues. The CDR3 DNA reads as TGTGCCAGCAGTTACGCTGAGAACACTGAAGCTTTCTTT. Translation: CASSYAENTEAFF.

The J gene is TRBJ2-7, the V gene TRBV7-9; 14 bases line up with TRBD2. V gave up 5 bases and J gave up 5 bases; unmatched junction bases: 5. The CDR3 has 15 amino acids. Germline CDR1 is SEHNR and CDR2 is FQNEAQ (reference sequence). The CDR3 region has the DNA TGTGCCAGCAGCAAGGGACTAGCGGGAGTGAACGAGCAGTACTTC. Translation gives CASSKGLAGVNEQYF.

The J gene is TRBJ2-7, the V gene TRBV5-4; tentatively, D is TRBD1 or TRBD2 (5 bases each). Deletions cut 3 bases from V and 1 base from J, with 14 bases between. The length of the CDR3 is 15 residues. CDR1 SGHNT and CDR2 YYREEE come from the germline V gene (reference sequence). The CDR3 bases are TGTGCCAGCAGCTCCTACCGGGACGGATCCTACGAGCAGTACTTC. The encoded protein is CASSSYRDGSYEQYF.

The V call is TRBV2, the J call TRBJ2-1; 11 bases line up with TRBD1. V was clipped by 7 bases and J by 1 base; unmatched bases: 3. CDR3 size: 15 residues. Germline loops: CDR1 SNHLY, CDR2 FYNNEI. The CDR3 protein is CASTGQGASYNEQFF. As DNA, the CDR3 is TGTGCCAGCACAGGACAGGGGGCGTCCTACAATGAGCAGTTCTTC. The complete variable domain, with remaining parts taken from reference TRBV2 and TRBJ2-1, reads EPEVTQTPSHQVTQMGQEVILRCVPISNHLYFYWYRQILGQKVEFLVSFYNNEISEKSEIFDDQFSVERPDGSNFTLKIRSTKLEDSAMYFCASTGQGASYNEQFFGPGTRLTVL.

The CDR3 is CSVVRGSSADTQYF. As DNA, the CDR3 is TGCAGCGTTGTTCGCGGGAGTTCGGCAGATACGCAGTATTTT. The J gene is TRBJ2-3, the V gene TRBV29-1, with 7 nucleotides matching TRBD2. The CDR3 length is 14 residues. V shed 4 bases, J shed 4 bases, and the junction held 8 bases outside the gene matches. Germline V gives CDR1 SQVTM, CDR2 ANQGSEA.

This sequence joins TRBV10-3 and TRBJ1-2; TRBD1 might be the D (5 bases). Germline loops: CDR1 ENHRY, CDR2 SYGVKD. V gave up 5 bases and J gave up 4 bases, with 17 bases separating them. The CDR3 sequence is 15 residues long. The CDR3 coding sequence is TGTGCCATCAGTTCGACAGACATACGAAGCTATGGCTACACCTTC. Protein: CAISSTDIRSYGYTF.

The chain uses TRBV5-1 and TRBJ2-5; D uncertain. Germline V CDR1 and CDR2: SGHRS, YFSETQ. CDR3 size: 12 residues. With 2 bases removed from V and 5 bases from J, the gap between germline ends came to 7 bases. Here the CDR3 reads CASSFGPETQYF. For the CDR3, the DNA is TGCGCCAGCAGCTTTGGGCCCGAGACCCAGTACTTC.

This clone showed up just a few times. The chain recombines TRBV25-1 with TRBJ2-2, with 7 bases fitting TRBD2. The V segment lost 7 bases and the J segment 4 bases; nucleotides outside the gene matches: 6. Germline CDR1 and CDR2: MGHDK and SYGVNS. The CDR3 is 14 amino acids. CDR3 sequence: CASTDREATGELFF. For the CDR3, the DNA is TGTGCCAGCACCGACCGGGAGGCCACCGGGGAGCTGTTTTTT. Variable domain in full (rest from reference TRBV25-1 and TRBJ2-2): EADIYQTPRYLVIGTGKKITLECSQTMGHDKMYWYQQDPGMELHLIHYSYGVNSTEKGDLSSESTVSRIRTEHFPLTLESARPSHTSQYLCASTDREATGELFFGEGSRLTVL.

This clone was seen a handful of times. J is TRBJ2-7 and V is TRBV7-2; TRBD2 aligns across 10 bases. Germline CDR1 and CDR2: SGHTA and FQGNSA. The CDR3 loop spans 15 amino acids. V trimming: 4 bases; J trimming: 3 bases; junction bases outside the gene matches: 6. CDR3 coding DNA: TGTGCCAGCAGCTCGATTAGCGGGAGGAACTACGAGCAGTACTTC. Translation gives CASSSISGRNYEQYF.

The chain has TRBV30 and TRBJ2-5; TRBD1 or TRBD2 may be the D gene (5 bases each). CDR3 length equals 15 residues. Trimming removed 0 bases from V and 4 bases from J, with 15 bases in between. In germline, CDR1 is GTSNPN, CDR2 SVGIG (reference sequence). DNA for the CDR3: TGTGCCTGGAGTGTCGGGACCCTGTTCCTAGAGACCCAGTACTTC. Its translation: CAWSVGTLFLETQYF.

Only a few counts were recorded for this clone. The same CDR3 arises from other DNA sequences in this sample as well. The CDR3 sequence is CAWSVSNEQFF. Written as DNA, the CDR3 is TGTGCCTGGAGTGTAAGCAATGAGCAGTTCTTC. The chain employs TRBV30 and TRBJ2-1; the D is unclear. The CDR3 length is 11 residues. Germline CDR1 GTSNPN, CDR2 SVGIG (reference sequence). Trimming took off 0 bases at V and 6 bases at J, with 3 bases between the two ends.

In this sample, this clone turned up once. The V and J genes are TRBV30 and TRBJ2-1, with D tentatively TRBD1 or TRBD2 (5 bases each). The CDR3 covers 14 residues. Germline CDR1 GTSNPN, CDR2 SVGIG (reference sequence). The V end was cut by 8 bases, the J end by 3 bases, with 17 bases between. The CDR3 spells CAGTRDVFYNEQFF. CDR3 DNA: TGTGCCGGAACCCGGGACGTCTTCTACAATGAGCAGTTCTTC.

This rearrangement joins TRBV7-9 to TRBJ2-1; the D call may be TRBD1 or TRBD2 (6 bases each). The CDR3 covers 10 residues. V lost 11 bases and J lost 13, with 15 bases in between. From germline, CDR1 is SEHNR and CDR2 FQNEAQ (reference sequence). The CDR3 bases are TGTGCCTTCGATGGGGGGCGACAGTTCTTC. Translated, it gives CAFDGGRQFF.

This clone was detected a few times. The V gene is TRBV30, the J gene TRBJ1-1; TRBD1 aligns across 11 bases. CDR3 size: 15 residues. Germline CDR1 reads GTSNPN; CDR2 reads SVGIG (reference sequence). With 3 bases clipped from V and 0 bases from J, the junction kept 3 bases outside the gene matches. CDR3 protein: CAWRDRGRMNTEAFF. CDR3 nucleotide sequence: TGTGCCTGGAGGGACAGGGGGCGAATGAACACTGAAGCTTTCTTT.

A note on this clone: The limits of the CDR3 on the DNA are not certain, so only TCRdb's listed CDR3 is given. The chain links TRBV7-2 to TRBJ2-7; the DNA was not used to check the table's D call, TRBD1. Inclusive of both ends, the CDR3 amounts to 16 amino acids. Germline assignment: CDR1 SGHTA and CDR2 FQGNSA. This chain's CDR3 is CASSSAPGQGPYEQYF.

The chain has TRBV5-1 and TRBJ1-2; 7 bases agree with TRBD1. The CDR3 has 14 residues. Germline CDR1 SGHRS, CDR2 YFSETQ. V lost 4 bases, J lost 4 bases, and 7 bases stayed unmatched. The CDR3: CASSPSGQSYGYTF. The CDR3 nucleotides read TGCGCCAGCAGCCCTTCGGGACAGAGCTATGGCTACACCTTC. The whole variable domain, filled in from reference TRBV5-1 and TRBJ1-2, reads KAGVTQTPRYLIKTRGQQVTLSCSPISGHRSVSWYQQTPGQGLQFLFEYFSETQRNKGNFPGRFSGRQFSNSRSEMNVSTLELGDSALYLCASSPSGQSYGYTFGSGTRLTVV.

The chain couples TRBV7-9 to TRBJ2-3; D is unclear. CDR3 size: 14 residues. Per germline, CDR1 SEHNR and CDR2 FQNEAQ (reference sequence). Trimming left V 0 bases short and J 13 bases short, with 17 bases between. CDR3 in DNA: TGTGCCAGCAGCTTAGCTGCCGCGAAAAGGGAAAAGTATTTT. Amino acid sequence: CASSLAAAKREKYF. The variable domain in full, completed from reference TRBV7-9 and TRBJ2-3, reads DTGVSQNPRHKITKRGQNVTFRCDPISEHNRLYWYRQTLGQGPEFLTYFQNEAQLEKSRLLSDRFSAERPKGSFSTLEIQRTEQGDSAMYLCASSLAAAKREKYFGPGTRLTVL.

This clone has only a few counts. The genes are TRBV5-7 and TRBJ2-5, with no clear D. TRBV5-7 is an ORF; its function is uncertain. CDR3 length: 16 amino acids. Trimming left V 3 bases short and J 5 bases short, with 20 bases between. In DNA, the CDR3 is TGTGCCAGCAGCTACCCCGGGCGGCCTAACGGGGAGACCCAGTACTTC. As protein: CASSYPGRPNGETQYF.